Listed below are T cell receptor beta chains from one sample, sequenced in a study of shared clonotypes between healthy human individuals. Clones were sequenced by immunoSEQ multiplex PCR, and TCRdb holds only the in-frame ones, with some missing. The sample has over 1.4 million clones; roughly 96% are singletons. Sequencing was performed on naive CD4+ T cells sorted from blood. The receptors shown here come from a young man in good health. Each CDR3 is given with its conserved first and last residue. D genes are given only for firm matches. Clone size is not always given. Where it is, it says once, few, many or a class for expanded clones.

j_call d_call v_call clone_size cdr3_nt cdr3_aa
TRBJ2-3 TRBD2 TRBV5-1 - TGCGCCAACCCAAGCGGGAGTCTTGACACAGATACGCAGTATTTT CANPSGSLDTDTQYF
TRBJ2-1 TRBD2 TRBV5-1 - TGCGCCAGCAGCCAGTCCCTTAGTAGCGGGAGCCCCCCCAACAATGAGCAGTTCTTC CASSQSLSSGSPPNNEQFF
TRBJ1-1 - TRBV19 - TGTGCCAGTAGTATAGATCTGGGCGACGGGAACACTGAAGCTTTCTTT CASSIDLGDGNTEAFF
TRBJ2-5 - TRBV5-6 - TGTGCCAGCAGTAGGGGAGAGGGGGAGACCCAGTACTTC CASSRGEGETQYF
TRBJ2-1 TRBD2 TRBV9 - TGTGCCAGCAGCGTAGAGGTCCGGGGGGACGGAAAACAGTTCTTC CASSVEVRGDGKQFF
TRBJ1-2 - TRBV28 - TGTGCCAGCAGTCAGGGGCAACTCTCTAACTATGGCTACACCTTC CASSQGQLSNYGYTF
TRBJ2-1 - TRBV7-2 once TGTGCCAGCAGCTTACGGGCGGACAATGAGCAGTTCTTC CASSLRADNEQFF
TRBJ1-1 - TRBV6-1 - TGTGCCAGCAGTAGACTGAACACTGAAGCTTTCTTT CASSRLNTEAFF
TRBJ2-7 - TRBV27 - TGTGCCAGCAGTTTTCAAGGGGCGAGGACCTACGAGCAGTACTTC CASSFQGARTYEQYF
TRBJ1-2 - TRBV7-2 - TGTGCCAGCAGCTTAGCGGGACAAACTGGCTACACCTTC CASSLAGQTGYTF
TRBJ2-7 - TRBV18 - TGTGCCAGCTCACTCGGGACGGACTACGAGCAGTACTTC CASSLGTDYEQYF